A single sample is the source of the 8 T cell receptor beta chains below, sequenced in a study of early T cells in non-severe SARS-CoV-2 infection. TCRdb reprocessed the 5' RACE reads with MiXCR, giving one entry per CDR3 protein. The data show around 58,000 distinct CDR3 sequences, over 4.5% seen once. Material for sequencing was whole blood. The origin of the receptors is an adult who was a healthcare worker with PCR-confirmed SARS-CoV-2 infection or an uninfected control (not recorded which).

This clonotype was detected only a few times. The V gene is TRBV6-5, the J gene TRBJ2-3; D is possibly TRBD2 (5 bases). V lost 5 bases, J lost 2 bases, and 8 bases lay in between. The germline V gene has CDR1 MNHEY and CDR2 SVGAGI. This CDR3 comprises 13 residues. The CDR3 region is CASSRGYTDTQYF. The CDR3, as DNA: TGTGCCAGCAGTCGAGGGTACACAGATACGCAGTATTTT.

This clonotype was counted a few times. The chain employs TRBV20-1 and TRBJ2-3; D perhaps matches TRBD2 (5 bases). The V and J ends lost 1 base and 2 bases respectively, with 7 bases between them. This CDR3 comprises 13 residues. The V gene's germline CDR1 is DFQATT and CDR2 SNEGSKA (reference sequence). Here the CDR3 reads CSARGGPTDTQYF. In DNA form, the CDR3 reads TGCAGTGCTAGAGGCGGGCCCACAGATACGCAGTATTTT.

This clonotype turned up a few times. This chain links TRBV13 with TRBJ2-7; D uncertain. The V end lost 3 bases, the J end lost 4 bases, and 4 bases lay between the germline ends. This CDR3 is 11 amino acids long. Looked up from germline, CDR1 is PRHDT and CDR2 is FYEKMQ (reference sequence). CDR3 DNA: TGTGCCAGCAGCTTCAATTACGAGCAGTACTTC. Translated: CASSFNYEQYF.

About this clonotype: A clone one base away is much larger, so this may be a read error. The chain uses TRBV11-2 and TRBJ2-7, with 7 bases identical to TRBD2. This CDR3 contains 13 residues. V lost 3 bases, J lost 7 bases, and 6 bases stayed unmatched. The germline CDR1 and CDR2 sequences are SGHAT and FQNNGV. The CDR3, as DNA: TGTGCCAGCAGCTTTCGGGGAGGGGTGGAGCAGTACTTC. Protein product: CASSFRGGVEQYF.

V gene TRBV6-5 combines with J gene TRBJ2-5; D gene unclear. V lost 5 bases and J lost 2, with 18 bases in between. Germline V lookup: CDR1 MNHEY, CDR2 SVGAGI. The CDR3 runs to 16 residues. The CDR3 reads CASSTYRRSQQETQYF. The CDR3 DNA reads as TGTGCCAGCAGTACATATCGACGAAGCCAGCAAGAGACCCAGTACTTC.

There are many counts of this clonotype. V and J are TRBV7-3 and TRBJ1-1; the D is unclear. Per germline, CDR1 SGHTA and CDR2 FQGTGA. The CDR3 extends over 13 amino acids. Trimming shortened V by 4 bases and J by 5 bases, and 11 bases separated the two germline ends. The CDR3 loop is CASSSPGGTEAFF. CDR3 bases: TGTGCCAGCAGCTCTCCGGGCGGGACTGAAGCTTTCTTT.

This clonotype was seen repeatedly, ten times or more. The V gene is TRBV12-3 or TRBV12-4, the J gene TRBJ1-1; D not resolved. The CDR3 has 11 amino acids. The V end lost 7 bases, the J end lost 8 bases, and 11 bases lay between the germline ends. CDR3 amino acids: CASTLTGEAFF. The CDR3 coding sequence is TGTGCCAGCACTCTAACGGGAGAAGCTTTCTTT.

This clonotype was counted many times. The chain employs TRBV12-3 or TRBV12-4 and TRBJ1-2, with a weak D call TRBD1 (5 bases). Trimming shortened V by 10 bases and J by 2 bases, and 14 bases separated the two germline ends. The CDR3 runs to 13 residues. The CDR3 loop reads CATSSGENYGYTF. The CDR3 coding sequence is TGTGCCACCTCTTCGGGGGAGAACTATGGCTACACCTTC.